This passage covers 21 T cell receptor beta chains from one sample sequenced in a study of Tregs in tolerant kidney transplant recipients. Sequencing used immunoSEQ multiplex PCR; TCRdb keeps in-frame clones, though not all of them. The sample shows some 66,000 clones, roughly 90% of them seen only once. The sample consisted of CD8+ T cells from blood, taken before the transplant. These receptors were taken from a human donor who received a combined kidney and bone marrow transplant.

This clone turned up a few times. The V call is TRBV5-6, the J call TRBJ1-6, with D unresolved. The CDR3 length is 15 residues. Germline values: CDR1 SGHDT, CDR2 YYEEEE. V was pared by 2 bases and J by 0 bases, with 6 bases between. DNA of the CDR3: TGTGCCAGCAGCTTAGAGGTCTCCTATAATTCACCCCTCCACTTT. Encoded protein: CASSLEVSYNSPLHF. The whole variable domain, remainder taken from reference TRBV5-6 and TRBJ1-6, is DAGVTQSPTHLIKTRGQQVTLRCSPKSGHDTVSWYQQALGQGPQFIFQYYEEEERQRGNFPDRFSGHQFPNYSSELNVNALLLGDSALYLCASSLEVSYNSPLHFGNGTRLTVT.

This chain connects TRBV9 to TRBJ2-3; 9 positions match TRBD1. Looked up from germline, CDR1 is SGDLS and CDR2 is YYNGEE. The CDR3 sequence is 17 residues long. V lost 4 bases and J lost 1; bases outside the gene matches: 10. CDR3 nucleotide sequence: TGTGCCAGCAGCCCCAGACAGGGGGAGGATGGCACAGATACGCAGTATTTT. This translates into CASSPRQGEDGTDTQYF.

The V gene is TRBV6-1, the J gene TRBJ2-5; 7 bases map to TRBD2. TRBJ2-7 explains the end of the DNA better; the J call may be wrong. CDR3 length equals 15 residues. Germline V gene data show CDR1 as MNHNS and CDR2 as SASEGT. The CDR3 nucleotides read TGTGCCAGCAGCCCCATGGGGGAGGGGCCCTACGAGCAGTACTTC. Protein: CASSPMGEGPYEQYF.

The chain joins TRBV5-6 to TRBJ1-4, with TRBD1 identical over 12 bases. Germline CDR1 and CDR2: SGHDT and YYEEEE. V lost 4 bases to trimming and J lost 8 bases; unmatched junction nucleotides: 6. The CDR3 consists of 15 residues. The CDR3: CASSPGQGAGEKLFF. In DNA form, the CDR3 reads TGTGCCAGCAGCCCGGGACAGGGGGCTGGAGAAAAACTGTTTTTT.

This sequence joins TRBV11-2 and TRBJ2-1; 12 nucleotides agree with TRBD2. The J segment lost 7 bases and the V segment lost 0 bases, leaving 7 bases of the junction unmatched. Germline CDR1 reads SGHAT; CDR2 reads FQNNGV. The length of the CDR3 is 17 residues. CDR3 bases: TGTGCCAGCAGCTTAGATCTGACTAGCGGGAGCGGGAATGAGCAGTTCTTC. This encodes CASSLDLTSGSGNEQFF.

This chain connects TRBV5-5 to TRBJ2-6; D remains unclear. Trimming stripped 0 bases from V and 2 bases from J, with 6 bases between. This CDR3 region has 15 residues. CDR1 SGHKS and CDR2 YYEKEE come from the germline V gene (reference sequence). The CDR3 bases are TGTGCCAGCAGCTTGGAGTCAGCTGGGGCCAACGTCCTGACTTTC. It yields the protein CASSLESAGANVLTF.

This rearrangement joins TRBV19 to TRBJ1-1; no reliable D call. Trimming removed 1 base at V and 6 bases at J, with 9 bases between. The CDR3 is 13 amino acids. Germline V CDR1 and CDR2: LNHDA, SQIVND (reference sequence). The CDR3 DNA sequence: TGTGCCAGTAGTATAGGAGGTGTTGCTGAAGCTTTCTTT. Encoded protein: CASSIGGVAEAFF.

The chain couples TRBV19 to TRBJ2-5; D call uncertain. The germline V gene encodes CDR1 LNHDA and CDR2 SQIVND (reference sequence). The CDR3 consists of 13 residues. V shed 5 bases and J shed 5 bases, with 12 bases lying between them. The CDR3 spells CASSFDSRETQYF. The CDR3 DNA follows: TGTGCCAGTAGTTTTGACTCTCGGGAGACCCAGTACTTC.

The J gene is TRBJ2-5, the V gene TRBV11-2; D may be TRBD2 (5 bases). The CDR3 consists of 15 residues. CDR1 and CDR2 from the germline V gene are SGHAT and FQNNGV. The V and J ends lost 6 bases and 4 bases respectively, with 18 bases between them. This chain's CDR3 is CASRLDGVRRETQYF. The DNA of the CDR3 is TGTGCCAGCAGACTCGACGGGGTTCGTCGAGAGACCCAGTACTTC.

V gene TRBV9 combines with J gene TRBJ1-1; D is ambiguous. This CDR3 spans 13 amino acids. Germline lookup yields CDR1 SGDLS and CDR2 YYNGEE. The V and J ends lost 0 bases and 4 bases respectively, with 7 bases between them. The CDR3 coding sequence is TGTGCCAGCAGCGTAGGCGGGCCCACTGAAGCTTTCTTT. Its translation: CASSVGGPTEAFF.

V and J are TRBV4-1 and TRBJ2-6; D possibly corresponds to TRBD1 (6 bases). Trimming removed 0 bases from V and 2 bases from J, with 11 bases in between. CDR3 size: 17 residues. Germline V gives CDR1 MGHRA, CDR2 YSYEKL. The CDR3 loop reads CASSQDRGGTGANVLTF. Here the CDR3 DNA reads TGCGCCAGCAGCCAAGACCGAGGGGGAACTGGGGCCAACGTCCTGACTTTC.

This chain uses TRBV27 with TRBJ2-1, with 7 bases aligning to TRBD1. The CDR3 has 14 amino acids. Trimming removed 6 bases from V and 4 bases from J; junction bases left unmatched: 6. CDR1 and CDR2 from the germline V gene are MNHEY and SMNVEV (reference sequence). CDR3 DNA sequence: TGTGCCAGCAGGCCGGGACAGCTGTACAATGAGCAGTTCTTC. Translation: CASRPGQLYNEQFF.

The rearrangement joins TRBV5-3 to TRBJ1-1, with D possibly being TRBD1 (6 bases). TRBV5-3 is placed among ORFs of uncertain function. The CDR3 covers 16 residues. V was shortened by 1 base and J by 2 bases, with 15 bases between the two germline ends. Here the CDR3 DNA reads TGTGCCAGAAGCTTGAAAAGGGGGTGGGGAAACACTGAAGCTTTCTTT. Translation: CARSLKRGWGNTEAFF.

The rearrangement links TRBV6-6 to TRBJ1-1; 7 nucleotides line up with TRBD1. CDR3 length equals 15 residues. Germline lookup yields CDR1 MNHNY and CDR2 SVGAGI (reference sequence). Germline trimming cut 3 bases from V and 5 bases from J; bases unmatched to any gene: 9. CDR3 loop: CASSYPRQGVTEAFF. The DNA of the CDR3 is TGTGCCAGCAGTTATCCCCGACAGGGCGTAACTGAAGCTTTCTTT.

The CDR3 DNA reads as TGTGCCAGCAGCTCCGGACTAGCGGAACCCTACAATGAGCAGTTCTTC. It yields the protein CASSSGLAEPYNEQFF. J is TRBJ2-1 and V is TRBV7-6; 10 nucleotides align to TRBD2. J gave up 2 bases and V 4 bases, and 5 bases lay outside the gene matches. CDR3 length: 16 amino acids. The germline gives CDR1 SGHVS, CDR2 FNYEAQ.

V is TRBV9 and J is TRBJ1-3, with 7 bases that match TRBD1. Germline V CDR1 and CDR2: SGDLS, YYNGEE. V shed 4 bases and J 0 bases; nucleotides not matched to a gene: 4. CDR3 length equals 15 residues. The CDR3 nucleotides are TGTGCCAGCAGCAAGGACAGGAACTCTGGAAACACCATATATTTT. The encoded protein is CASSKDRNSGNTIYF. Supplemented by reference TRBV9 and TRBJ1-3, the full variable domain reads DSGVTQTPKHLITATGQRVTLRCSPRSGDLSVYWYQQSLDQGLQFLIQYYNGEERAKGNILERFSAQQFPDLHSELNLSSLELGDSALYFCASSKDRNSGNTIYFGEGSWLTVV.

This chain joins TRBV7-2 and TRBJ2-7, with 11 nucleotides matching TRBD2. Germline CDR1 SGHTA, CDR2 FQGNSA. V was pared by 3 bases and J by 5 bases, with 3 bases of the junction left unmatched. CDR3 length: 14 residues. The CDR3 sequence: CASSFSGGADEQYF. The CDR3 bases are TGTGCCAGCAGCTTTAGCGGGGGGGCCGACGAGCAGTACTTC.

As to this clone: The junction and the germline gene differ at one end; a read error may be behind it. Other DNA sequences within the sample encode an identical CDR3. CDR3 residues: CASIVQGSSYNSPLHF. The CDR3 bases are TGTGCCAGCATCGTACAGGGGAGCTCCTATAATTCCCCCCTCCACTTT. This chain connects TRBV27 to TRBJ1-6; 7 nucleotides line up with TRBD1. In germline, CDR1 is MNHEY, CDR2 SMNVEV (reference sequence). This CDR3 contains 16 residues.

The DNA of the CDR3 is TGTGCCACCAGCAGGTCCGGGCAGCCCCAGCATTTT. Translated, it gives CATSRSGQPQHF. The V gene is TRBV15, the J gene TRBJ1-5; D is unclear. Deletions cut 3 bases from V and 7 bases from J, with 7 bases between. Per germline, CDR1 LNHNV and CDR2 YYDKDF (reference sequence). This CDR3 has 12 residues. Complete variable domain (other parts from reference TRBV15 and TRBJ1-5): DAMVIQNPRYQVTQFGKPVTLSCSQTLNHNVMYWYQQKSSQAPKLLFHYYDKDFNNEADTPDNFQSRRPNTSFCFLDIRSPGLGDTAMYLCATSRSGQPQHFGDGTRLSIL.

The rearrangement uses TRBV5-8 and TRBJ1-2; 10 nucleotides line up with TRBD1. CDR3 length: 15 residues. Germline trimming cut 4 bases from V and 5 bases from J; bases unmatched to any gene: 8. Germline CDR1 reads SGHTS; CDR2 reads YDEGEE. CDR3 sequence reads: CASSPRTGGMYGYTF. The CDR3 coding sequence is TGTGCCAGCAGCCCCCGGACAGGGGGAATGTATGGCTACACCTTC.

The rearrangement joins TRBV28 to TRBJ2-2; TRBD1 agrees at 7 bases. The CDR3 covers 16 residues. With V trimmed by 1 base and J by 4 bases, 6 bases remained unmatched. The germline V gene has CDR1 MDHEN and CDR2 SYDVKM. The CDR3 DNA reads TGTGCCAGCAGTTTATACAGGGGCATGGTCACCGGGGAGCTGTTTTTT. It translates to CASSLYRGMVTGELFF.